The 25 T cell receptor beta chains in this list originate from one sample, sequenced in a study of CD8+ T cells in alopecia areata. After isolation, RNA underwent reverse transcription to generate cDNA as the sequencing template. Assay: immunoSEQ multiplex PCR; the TCRdb copy retains only in-frame clones and omits some. The sample lists 90,000 to 100,000 clones; under 70% were seen once. Documented treatment: oral pan-JAK inhibitor, 5-10 mg twice daily. The specimen comprised CD8+ T cells sorted from blood, sampled at week 4, from a patient treated with tofacitinib. Source of these receptors: a human donor with alopecia areata.

The V and J genes are TRBV19 and TRBJ2-5; 7 nucleotides align to TRBD1. The germline gives CDR1 LNHDA, CDR2 SQIVND (reference sequence). Trimming took 6 bases from V and 5 from J; bases not matched to a gene: 12. This CDR3 is built from 15 residues. The CDR3 here is CASSQLQGVMETQYF. The CDR3 DNA sequence: TGTGCCAGTAGCCAACTGCAGGGGGTGATGGAGACCCAGTACTTC.

The rearrangement links TRBV7-2 to TRBJ2-6, with 8 bases fitting TRBD1. This CDR3 is 19 amino acids long. Trimming took 0 bases from V and 1 from J; bases not matched to a gene: 8. Per germline, CDR1 SGHTA and CDR2 FQGNSA. CDR3 residues: CASSLARVRGHSGANVLTF. Written as DNA, the CDR3 is TGTGCCAGCAGCTTAGCGCGGGTCAGGGGGCATTCTGGGGCCAACGTCCTGACTTTC.

Only one count was recorded for this clone. The rearrangement uses TRBV7-9 and TRBJ2-3, with D unresolved. Germline V gives CDR1 SEHNR, CDR2 FQNEAQ (reference sequence). The CDR3 runs to 15 residues. V dropped 1 base and J dropped 0 bases, with 8 bases sitting between them. Here the CDR3 reads CASSLVSGSTDTQYF. DNA of the CDR3: TGTGCCAGCAGCTTAGTGAGTGGGAGCACAGATACGCAGTATTTT.

This clone was observed a few times. The chain joins TRBV9 to TRBJ2-3; the match to TRBD1 covers 7 bases. Looked up from germline, CDR1 is SGDLS and CDR2 is YYNGEE. This CDR3 contains 16 residues. After removal of 2 bases from V and 2 bases from J, the junction contained 8 bases not matched to a gene. In nucleotides, the CDR3 is TGTGCCAGCAGCGTCCGGGACAGAATATACACAGATACGCAGTATTTT. It encodes CASSVRDRIYTDTQYF. Together with reference TRBV9 and TRBJ2-3, the CDR3 gives the full variable domain: DSGVTQTPKHLITATGQRVTLRCSPRSGDLSVYWYQQSLDQGLQFLIQYYNGEERAKGNILERFSAQQFPDLHSELNLSSLELGDSALYFCASSVRDRIYTDTQYFGPGTRLTVL.

J is TRBJ2-5 and V is TRBV28; possible D gene TRBD1, 5 bases. V dropped 7 bases and J dropped 1 base, with 10 bases sitting between them. Germline V lookup: CDR1 MDHEN, CDR2 SYDVKM. The CDR3 sequence is 13 residues long. The CDR3 DNA follows: TGTGCCAGCACACGACAGTCCCAAGAGACCCAGTACTTC. This translates into CASTRQSQETQYF.

The chain carries TRBV29-1 and TRBJ1-1; 10 nucleotides align to TRBD1. The V and J ends lost 7 bases and 5 bases, in that order; junction bases with no gene match: 7. The CDR3 has 13 residues. From germline, CDR1 is SQVTM and CDR2 ANQGSEA. The DNA for the CDR3 is TGCAGCGCAACGGGACAGGGGAATACTGAAGCTTTCTTT. It yields the protein CSATGQGNTEAFF.

This clone was detected once. This chain links TRBV7-9 with TRBJ1-2, with 8 bases that match TRBD1. Per germline, CDR1 SEHNR and CDR2 FQNEAQ (reference sequence). The V gene end was trimmed by 2 bases and the J gene end by 1 base; junction bases not matched to a gene: 6. This CDR3 is 16 amino acids long. CDR3 sequence reads: CASSLPGTGLNYGYTF. Written as DNA, the CDR3 is TGTGCCAGCAGCTTACCGGGGACAGGACTTAACTATGGCTACACCTTC.

This clone was counted a few times. V usage is TRBV2 and J usage is TRBJ1-1; 9 bases agree with TRBD1. CDR1 SNHLY and CDR2 FYNNEI come from the germline V gene. V shed 6 bases and J 3 bases; nucleotides not matched to a gene: 8. The CDR3 runs to 15 residues. The DNA for the CDR3 is TGTGCCAGCAGGGGGACAGGGCTATTGTACACTGAAGCTTTCTTT. This encodes CASRGTGLLYTEAFF.

This sequence joins TRBV29-1 and TRBJ1-1; D gene uncertain. Trimming stripped 5 bases from V and 4 bases from J, with 17 bases between. Germline V gene data show CDR1 as SQVTM and CDR2 as ANQGSEA. This CDR3 is built from 14 residues. The CDR3 bases are TGCAGCGTTCTTGCGGGAGGGTGGGGCACTGAAGCTTTCTTT. Translated, it gives CSVLAGGWGTEAFF. Combining the CDR3 with reference TRBV29-1 and TRBJ1-1 gives the whole variable domain SAVISQKPSRDICQRGTSLTIQCQVDSQVTMMFWYRQQPGQSLTLIATANQGSEATYESGFVIDKFPISRPNLTFSTLTVSNMSPEDSSIYLCSVLAGGWGTEAFFGQGTRLTVV.

There are a few counts of this clone. The V and J genes are TRBV4-1 and TRBJ2-1, with 9 bases fitting TRBD2. Germline loops: CDR1 MGHRA, CDR2 YSYEKL. This CDR3 spans 12 amino acids. Unmatched junction bases numbered 4, after V lost 11 bases and J lost 5 bases. CDR3 nucleotides: TGCGCCGCTAGCGGGGCAAACAATGAGCAGTTCTTC. As protein: CAASGANNEQFF.

This clone showed up just a few times. The chain carries TRBV7-9 and TRBJ1-1; D not resolved. Trimming pared 5 bases from V and 10 bases from J, leaving 11 bases between. This CDR3 spans 11 amino acids. In germline, CDR1 is SEHNR, CDR2 FQNEAQ (reference sequence). The CDR3: CASSSTFGAFF. The DNA for the CDR3 is TGTGCCAGCAGCAGTACCTTTGGAGCTTTCTTT.

This sequence joins TRBV30 and TRBJ2-7; no firm D call. Looked up from germline, CDR1 is GTSNPN and CDR2 is SVGIG (reference sequence). The CDR3 consists of 12 residues. V lost 0 bases, J lost 4 bases, and 7 bases lay in between. The CDR3 DNA reads as TGTGCCTGGAGTGTAAATCGGTACGAGCAGTACTTC. This codes for CAWSVNRYEQYF.

The chain combines TRBV29-1 with TRBJ2-1; 7 bases line up with TRBD1. Germline V gives CDR1 SQVTM, CDR2 ANQGSEA. This CDR3 is built from 15 residues. The junction had 5 bases not matched to a gene; V was cut back by 0 bases and J by 3 bases. The chain's CDR3 is CSVEDWQGDYNEQFF. DNA of the CDR3: TGCAGCGTTGAAGATTGGCAGGGGGACTACAATGAGCAGTTCTTC.

This rearrangement joins TRBV7-3 to TRBJ2-5; TRBD2 is a possible D gene (6 bases). The V end was cut by 2 bases, the J end by 0 bases, with 10 bases between. CDR1 is SGHTA and CDR2 is FQGTGA in the germline V gene. This CDR3 contains 15 residues. The CDR3 DNA sequence: TGTGCCAGCAGCTTAGGGGGAGGAGACCAAGAGACCCAGTACTTC. Translating it yields CASSLGGGDQETQYF.

The table lists this clone with a few counts. The V and J genes are TRBV2 and TRBJ2-7; TRBD2 matches at 10 bases. V dropped 3 bases and J dropped 4; count of bases not matched to a gene: 6. The CDR3 spans 15 residues. CDR1 and CDR2 (germline): SNHLY, FYNNEI. In nucleotides, the CDR3 is TGTGCCAGCAGTGATGGTCCTAGCGGGAGTTACGAGCAGTACTTC. Translation: CASSDGPSGSYEQYF.

The V and J genes are TRBV9 and TRBJ1-4; 7 bases agree with TRBD1. This CDR3 has 15 amino acids. Trimming cost V 3 bases and J 8 bases; bases outside gene matches: 10. Germline CDR1 reads SGDLS; CDR2 reads YYNGEE. CDR3 bases: TGTGCCAGCAGCGATGGGAACAGGGGAGTGGAAAAACTGTTTTTT. Residues: CASSDGNRGVEKLFF.

The chain joins TRBV11-2 to TRBJ2-6; D is undetermined. Germline V gene lookup returns CDR1 SGHAT and CDR2 FQNNGV. CDR3 length equals 16 residues. V was trimmed by 4 bases and J by 0 bases, leaving 10 bases between them. The CDR3, as DNA: TGTGCCAGCAGCTCCTTGCAGAGCTCTGGGGCCAACGTCCTGACTTTC. This gives the protein CASSSLQSSGANVLTF.

The chain has TRBV29-1 and TRBJ2-1; 10 bases match TRBD2. This CDR3 contains 12 residues. The ends lost 6 bases at V and 6 bases at J; junction bases unmatched: 2. Per germline, CDR1 SQVTM and CDR2 ANQGSEA. CDR3 in amino acids: CSVQRGGNEQFF. The DNA for the CDR3 is TGCAGCGTACAGCGGGGGGGCAATGAGCAGTTCTTC.

This clone was counted once. This chain uses TRBV28 with TRBJ2-1; no clear D gene. CDR1 and CDR2 (germline): MDHEN, SYDVKM. The CDR3 spans 11 residues. The ends were cut back, 1 base at V and 10 bases at J, with 5 bases in the middle. For the CDR3, the DNA is TGTGCCAGCAGTTTATTGTACGAGCAGTTCTTC. It codes for CASSLLYEQFF. Full variable domain (remainder filled in from reference TRBV28 and TRBJ2-1): DVKVTQSSRYLVKRTGEKVFLECVQDMDHENMFWYRQDPGLGLRLIYFSYDVKMKEKGDIPEGYSVSREKKERFSLILESASTNQTSMYLCASSLLYEQFFGPGTRLTVL.

V usage is TRBV28 and J usage is TRBJ1-2; no reliable D call. Germline CDR1 and CDR2: MDHEN and SYDVKM. The germline V and J ends were trimmed by 5 bases and 5 bases, with 3 bases remaining between them. This CDR3 contains 10 residues. The CDR3 here is CASSRYGYTF. The CDR3 bases are TGTGCCAGCAGTCGTTATGGCTACACCTTC.

CDR3: CASSPGPPRGEQFF. Here the CDR3 DNA reads TGTGCCAGCAGCCCGGGACCCCCAAGGGGTGAGCAGTTCTTC. The chain links TRBV9 to TRBJ2-1; D is tentatively TRBD1 or TRBD2 (5 bases each). Germline V lookup: CDR1 SGDLS, CDR2 YYNGEE. The V gene lost 4 bases and the J gene lost 9 bases, with 17 bases spanning the gap. The CDR3 runs to 14 residues.

V and J are TRBV4-1 and TRBJ2-3; no reliable D call. V gave up 7 bases and J gave up 4 bases, with 12 bases separating them. Per germline, CDR1 MGHRA and CDR2 YSYEKL. The CDR3 runs 13 residues. Here the CDR3 reads CASTPPSSDTQYF. In nucleotides, the CDR3 is TGCGCCAGCACCCCCCCATCCTCAGATACGCAGTATTTT.

This sequence joins TRBV5-6 and TRBJ2-3; D not resolved. Trimming removed 1 base at V and 0 bases at J, with 9 bases between. CDR3 length equals 15 residues. Germline V lookup: CDR1 SGHDT, CDR2 YYEEEE. The CDR3 region has the DNA TGTGCCAGCAGCTTGTACCAGGTTAGCACAGATACGCAGTATTTT. Residues: CASSLYQVSTDTQYF.

This clone appeared once. The CDR3 nucleotides read TGTGCCAGCAGCTCGGACACCAACGACTATGGCTACACCTTC. Its protein product is CASSSDTNDYGYTF. This sequence joins TRBV7-9 and TRBJ1-2; D might be TRBD1 (5 bases). CDR3 length equals 14 residues. Germline V CDR1 and CDR2: SEHNR, FQNEAQ (reference sequence). The V and J ends lost 4 bases and 3 bases respectively, with 12 bases between them.

The gene calls are TRBV4-2 and TRBJ2-3, with 8 bases fitting TRBD2. The CDR3 is 15 amino acids. Germline V lookup: CDR1 LGHNA, CDR2 YNFKEQ. V lost 5 bases to trimming and J lost 6 bases; unmatched junction nucleotides: 10. In nucleotides, the CDR3 is TGTGCCAGCAGCTTGGTTAGCGGGGTTCCGGATACGCAGTATTTT. Translated: CASSLVSGVPDTQYF.